This passage covers 18 T cell receptor beta chains from one sample sequenced in a study of T cell responses to AZD1222 COVID-19 vaccine. Only in-frame clones appear in the TCRdb table, and some are missing; sequencing was by immunoSEQ multiplex PCR. This table has about 110,000 clones, about nine tenths appearing once. The sequencing used peripheral blood, collected on day 0 of AZD1222 vaccination. Receptors were obtained from an adult in good health.

CDR3 DNA: TGTGCCAGCAGCTTGGGGACAGGGGGCCAGAGTGAAGCTTTCTTT. Translation gives CASSLGTGGQSEAFF. J is TRBJ1-1 and V is TRBV11-2; 12 bases agree with TRBD1. CDR1 and CDR2 (germline): SGHAT, FQNNGV. J lost 7 bases, V lost 3 bases, and 6 bases had no gene match. The CDR3 is 15 residues long.

This clone was picked up a small number of times. The junction departs from germline at one end; a sequencing error may be responsible. The rearrangement links TRBV11-2 to TRBJ1-2; D unresolved. The CDR3 is 16 residues long. CDR1 and CDR2 (germline): SGHAT, FQNNGV. CDR3 amino acids: CASSSFKRRTGRSGSF. The CDR3 coding sequence is TGTGCCAGCAGCTCATTTAAACGCAGGACCGGCCGGAGCGGTTCCTTC. The complete variable domain, with remaining parts taken from reference TRBV11-2 and TRBJ1-2, reads EAGVAQSPRYKIIEKRQSVAFWCNPISGHATLYWYQQILGQGPKLLIQFQNNGVVDDSQLPKDRFSAERLKGVDSTLKIQPAKLEDSAVYLCASSSFKRRTGRSGSFGSGTRLTVV.

The chain links TRBV30 to TRBJ1-5; 7 bases map to TRBD1. The CDR3 is made up of 14 amino acids. Looked up from germline, CDR1 is GTSNPN and CDR2 is SVGIG (reference sequence). J gave up 4 bases and V 4 bases, and 7 bases lay outside the gene matches. The CDR3 bases are TGTGCCTGGAACGCGGGACAGACTAATCAGCCCCAGCATTTT. It translates to CAWNAGQTNQPQHF.

This clone showed up just once. The chain has TRBV10-3 and TRBJ2-3; 10 bases are a match to TRBD2. The CDR3 covers 18 residues. The V and J ends lost 0 bases and 1 base, in that order; junction bases with no gene match: 7. Germline CDR1 and CDR2: ENHRY and SYGVKD. This CDR3 reads CAISESLVSGRRTDTQYF. The CDR3, as DNA: TGTGCCATCAGTGAGTCGTTGGTTAGCGGGAGGCGCACAGATACGCAGTATTTT.

This clone turned up a few times. This chain joins TRBV11-2 and TRBJ1-1; D unclear. The CDR3 covers 12 residues. Trimming left V 0 bases short and J 8 bases short, with 7 bases between. Per germline, CDR1 SGHAT and CDR2 FQNNGV. This CDR3 reads CASSLDRGEAFF. DNA for the CDR3: TGTGCCAGCAGCTTAGATCGAGGGGAAGCTTTCTTT.

This chain uses TRBV5-4 with TRBJ1-1, with TRBD1 matching 12 bases. Looked up from germline, CDR1 is SGHNT and CDR2 is YYREEE (reference sequence). This CDR3 contains 17 residues. The junction had 18 bases not matched to a gene; V was cut back by 7 bases and J by 8 bases. CDR3 nucleotide sequence: TGTGCCAGCCCCTCCCCGGGACAGGGGGCGGGAAGTAAGGAAGCTTTCTTT. Translation: CASPSPGQGAGSKEAFF.

The V and J genes are TRBV7-9 and TRBJ2-7, with 10 bases identical to TRBD1. Germline V lookup: CDR1 SEHNR, CDR2 FQNEAQ (reference sequence). V lost 1 base, J lost 3 bases, and 0 bases stayed unmatched. The CDR3 runs to 14 residues. CDR3 sequence: CASSLGDRGYEQYF. The CDR3, as DNA: TGTGCCAGCAGCTTAGGGGACAGGGGCTACGAGCAGTACTTC.

This clone was seen only once. The chain uses TRBV6-1 and TRBJ1-6; D is undetermined. Trimming stripped 5 bases from V and 10 bases from J, with 15 bases between. There are 14 residues in the CDR3. The germline V gene has CDR1 MNHNS and CDR2 SASEGT. CDR3 loop: CASSSLSRVSPLHF. For the CDR3, the DNA is TGTGCCAGCAGTTCTCTCAGTAGGGTCTCACCCCTCCACTTT.

The gene calls are TRBV20-1 and TRBJ2-1, with D hard to call. In germline, CDR1 is DFQATT, CDR2 SNEGSKA (reference sequence). Trimming stripped 7 bases from V and 10 bases from J, with 11 bases between. The CDR3 has 10 amino acids. CDR3 sequence: CSVSSGEQFF. CDR3 bases: TGCAGTGTAAGTTCTGGGGAGCAGTTCTTC.

This sequence joins TRBV30 and TRBJ1-6; 8 bases fit TRBD1. Per the germline V gene, CDR1 is GTSNPN and CDR2 is SVGIG (reference sequence). The CDR3 runs 14 residues. V lost 3 bases, J lost 11 bases, and 9 bases stayed unmatched. The CDR3 bases are TGTGCCTGGAGGCTTCCGGGACAGGTGACACCCCTCCACTTT. This sequence encodes CAWRLPGQVTPLHF.

The rearrangement links TRBV6-2 or TRBV6-3 to TRBJ1-3; the D gene is possibly TRBD1 (6 bases). CDR1 and CDR2 (germline): MNHEY, SVGEGT. The CDR3 is 15 amino acids. V gave up 6 bases and J gave up 0 bases, with 12 bases separating them. Written as DNA, the CDR3 is TGTGCCAGCAGCGACCAGGGGAGCTCTGGAAACACCATATATTTT. Protein product: CASSDQGSSGNTIYF.

As for this clone: A read error may produce the germline difference seen at one junction end. The rearrangement uses TRBV19 and TRBJ2-6; TRBD1 might be the D (5 bases). The CDR3 is 15 residues long. Germline lookup yields CDR1 LNHDA and CDR2 SQIVND (reference sequence). DNA for the CDR3: TGTGCCACCAGGGCAGGGCTCTCTGGGGCCAACGTCCCGACTTTC. This encodes CATRAGLSGANVPTF.

The chain has TRBV6-4 and TRBJ2-1; TRBD2 matches 8 bases. The CDR3 sequence is 13 residues long. V lost 4 bases and J lost 12; bases outside the gene matches: 8. The germline V gene has CDR1 MRHNA and CDR2 SNTAGT. The CDR3 coding sequence is TGTGCCAGCAGTGCCTCCGCCGGGACTAGGCAGTTCTTC. Translation gives CASSASAGTRQFF.

J is TRBJ1-6 and V is TRBV3-1 (or the pseudogene TRBV3-2); D possibly corresponds to TRBD1 (5 bases). Germline V lookup: CDR1 LGHDT, CDR2 YNNKEL (reference sequence). The CDR3 sequence is 16 residues long. V was clipped by 3 bases and J by 10 bases, with 19 bases between them. CDR3 nucleotides: TGTGCCAGCAGCCAGGGGGGGTCCGGGGGTAAGTCACCCCTCCACTTT. Protein product: CASSQGGSGGKSPLHF.

The chain joins TRBV28 to TRBJ1-5; 7 bases fit TRBD1. The CDR3 is 16 amino acids. After removal of 4 bases from V and 0 bases from J, the junction contained 6 bases not matched to a gene. In germline, CDR1 is MDHEN, CDR2 SYDVKM. The CDR3 sequence: CASSWAGQDSNQPQHF. The CDR3 region has the DNA TGTGCCAGCAGTTGGGCAGGACAGGATAGCAATCAGCCCCAGCATTTT.

This clone was found once. The chain has TRBV2 and TRBJ1-4, with TRBD1 matching over 8 bases. This CDR3 region has 14 residues. Trimming at V came to 6 bases and at J to 7 bases, leaving 7 bases not matched to a gene. The germline V gene encodes CDR1 SNHLY and CDR2 FYNNEI. CDR3: CASRADREVEKLFF. CDR3 in DNA: TGTGCCAGCAGGGCGGACAGGGAGGTTGAAAAACTGTTTTTT. The variable domain in full, completed from reference TRBV2 and TRBJ1-4, reads EPEVTQTPSHQVTQMGQEVILRCVPISNHLYFYWYRQILGQKVEFLVSFYNNEISEKSEIFDDQFSVERPDGSNFTLKIRSTKLEDSAMYFCASRADREVEKLFFGSGTQLSVL.

This clone occurred many times. The junction departs from the called germline gene at one end, perhaps through a read error. The J gene is TRBJ1-2, the V gene TRBV7-9, with TRBD1 as a possible D gene (6 bases). The germline CDR1 and CDR2 sequences are SEHNR and FQNEAQ (reference sequence). The CDR3 spans 15 residues. The CDR3 nucleotides read TGTGCCAGCAGCTTAATAGAAGGCCAGGGGTATGACTACACCTTC. This encodes CASSLIEGQGYDYTF.

This clone was seen more than once but under ten times. V gene TRBV27 combines with J gene TRBJ1-1, with 8 bases lining up with TRBD1. Germline V CDR1 and CDR2: MNHEY, SMNVEV (reference sequence). Unmatched junction bases numbered 5, after V lost 5 bases and J lost 3 bases. This CDR3 has 14 amino acids. The CDR3 DNA follows: TGTGCCAGCAGTCCACGGACAGGGCACACTGAAGCTTTCTTT. Amino acids: CASSPRTGHTEAFF.